These 17 T cell receptor beta chains were sequenced from one sample in a study of blood T cell repertoires in COVID-19. Profiled with immunoSEQ multiplex PCR; TCRdb holds only in-frame clones, not every one. Among about 100,000 clones listed, over 75% were seen once. Specimen: peripheral blood. All receptors come from a man aged 45-65 years with acute or convalescent COVID-19.

This clone is a singleton in its sample. The rearrangement links TRBV6-4 to TRBJ1-1; no definite D call. The germline V and J ends were trimmed by 2 bases and 1 base, with 20 bases remaining between them. CDR1 and CDR2 from the germline V gene are MRHNA and SNTAGT. The CDR3 loop spans 18 amino acids. CDR3 nucleotide sequence: TGTGCCAGCAGTGACAAAATTAACAGTAAGACCCAGAACACTGAAGCTTTCTTT. This translates into CASSDKINSKTQNTEAFF.

The rearrangement joins TRBV5-1 to TRBJ2-1; 9 bases fit TRBD2. The CDR3 contains 14 residues. In germline, CDR1 is SGHRS, CDR2 YFSETQ. Germline trimming cut 9 bases from V and 6 bases from J; bases unmatched to any gene: 10. CDR3 bases: TGCGCCACCGGGACGACTAGCGGCATCAATGAGCAGTTCTTC. Amino acid sequence: CATGTTSGINEQFF.

The chain couples TRBV2 to TRBJ2-3, with a possible D match to TRBD2 (6 bases). Germline CDR1 and CDR2: SNHLY and FYNNEI. This CDR3 is built from 15 residues. Trimming shortened V by 5 bases and J by 2 bases, and 14 bases separated the two germline ends. CDR3 residues: CASSPAGLPTDTQYF. CDR3 nucleotides: TGTGCCAGCAGTCCAGCGGGTCTACCCACAGATACGCAGTATTTT.

The genes are TRBV9 and TRBJ1-5; the D is unclear. The V end lost 4 bases, the J end lost 1 base, and 18 bases lay between the germline ends. The germline V gene has CDR1 SGDLS and CDR2 YYNGEE. CDR3 length: 17 residues. The DNA of the CDR3 is TGTGCCAGCAGCCCTAGCCCGCTCGGGAGAAGCAATCAGCCCCAGCATTTT. As protein: CASSPSPLGRSNQPQHF.

This chain connects TRBV6-5 to TRBJ2-7; TRBD1 might be the D (6 bases). The CDR3 spans 13 residues. V lost 5 bases and J lost 4, with 12 bases in between. Germline-derived CDR1 and CDR2 are MNHEY and SVGAGI. CDR3 loop: CASSPTGSYEQYF. In nucleotides, the CDR3 is TGTGCCAGCAGTCCGACAGGTTCTTACGAGCAGTACTTC.

This chain joins TRBV5-4 and TRBJ2-3; TRBD2 aligns across 12 bases. From germline, CDR1 is SGHNT and CDR2 YYREEE (reference sequence). J was trimmed by 5 bases and V by 3 bases; bases with no gene match: 1. CDR3 length: 14 amino acids. CDR3 region: CASSSSGGVDTQYF. CDR3 in DNA: TGTGCCAGCAGCTCTAGCGGGGGGGTAGATACGCAGTATTTT.

The chain uses TRBV10-1 and TRBJ2-1; the match to TRBD2 covers 10 bases. The length of the CDR3 is 16 residues. The germline CDR1 and CDR2 sequences are WNHNN and SYGVQD (reference sequence). The V gene end was trimmed by 10 bases and the J gene end by 5 bases; junction bases not matched to a gene: 14. CDR3 residues: CAISLFGAGGHNEQFF. CDR3 bases: TGCGCCATCTCCCTTTTCGGAGCGGGAGGGCACAATGAGCAGTTCTTC.

The genes are TRBV18 and TRBJ1-1; tentatively, D is TRBD1 (6 bases). V lost 3 bases to trimming and J lost 0 bases, with 14 bases between them. The CDR3 has 16 residues. Looked up from germline, CDR1 is KGHSH and CDR2 is LQKENI. This CDR3 is CASSPNRGGMNTEAFF. DNA for the CDR3: TGTGCCAGCTCACCGAACCGAGGGGGTATGAACACTGAAGCTTTCTTT.

This chain joins TRBV19 and TRBJ2-3; 8 nucleotides align to TRBD2. Germline CDR1 reads LNHDA; CDR2 reads SQIVND (reference sequence). V trimming: 6 bases; J trimming: 1 base; junction bases outside the gene matches: 0. The CDR3 length is 13 residues. In DNA form, the CDR3 reads TGTGCCAGTAGGACTAGCGGCACAGATACGCAGTATTTT. It encodes CASRTSGTDTQYF.

The rearrangement uses TRBV7-9 and TRBJ2-5, with D perhaps TRBD1 (7 bases). The germline V gene encodes CDR1 SEHNR and CDR2 FQNEAQ (reference sequence). The V end lost 5 bases, the J end lost 1 base, and 14 bases lay between the germline ends. This CDR3 spans 15 amino acids. The CDR3 region has the DNA TGTGCCAGCAGCCGTCGCGGGACAGCCCAAGAGACCCAGTACTTC. Its protein is CASSRRGTAQETQYF.

The chain couples TRBV20-1 to TRBJ2-7; 8 bases agree with TRBD1. From germline, CDR1 is DFQATT and CDR2 SNEGSKA (reference sequence). The CDR3 is made up of 15 amino acids. With V trimmed by 3 bases and J by 3 bases, 10 bases remained unmatched. In DNA, the CDR3 is TGCAGTGCTAGTCTAGGCTTTGGGACAGGCTACGAGCAGTACTTC. It specifies CSASLGFGTGYEQYF.

The V and J genes are TRBV7-9 and TRBJ2-7; 9 nucleotides agree with TRBD1. This CDR3 comprises 15 residues. The V gene's germline CDR1 is SEHNR and CDR2 FQNEAQ (reference sequence). The V gene end was trimmed by 1 base and the J gene end by 6 bases; junction bases not matched to a gene: 7. The CDR3: CASSLEGGQGTEQYF. CDR3 in DNA: TGTGCCAGCAGCTTAGAGGGGGGACAGGGAACCGAGCAGTACTTC.

This clone showed up just once. CDR3 residues: CASSLGGEGGYTF. The DNA for the CDR3 is TGTGCCAGCAGCTTAGGGGGGGAAGGAGGCTACACCTTC. The rearrangement uses TRBV7-2 and TRBJ1-2; a possible D gene is TRBD1 (5 bases). CDR1 and CDR2 from the germline V gene are SGHTA and FQGNSA. The V end was cut by 1 base, the J end by 8 bases, with 11 bases between. The CDR3 covers 13 residues.

The chain has TRBV11-2 and TRBJ2-7, with 11 bases aligning to TRBD2. From germline, CDR1 is SGHAT and CDR2 FQNNGV. This CDR3 is built from 15 residues. Germline trimming cut 5 bases from V and 6 bases from J; bases unmatched to any gene: 9. CDR3 sequence (DNA): TGTGCCAGCAGCCCCTTCCTAGCGGGAGGAACCGAGCAGTACTTC. It yields the protein CASSPFLAGGTEQYF.

The chain carries TRBV10-2 and TRBJ2-1, with 8 bases matching TRBD1. This CDR3 contains 17 residues. V shed 6 bases and J 2 bases; nucleotides not matched to a gene: 12. Germline CDR1 reads WSHSY; CDR2 reads SAAADI. Written as DNA, the CDR3 is TGCGCCAGCAGAGAGGTGGTTAGGACAGGGCCCTACAATGAGCAGTTCTTC. Amino acid sequence: CASREVVRTGPYNEQFF.

This clone was recorded once. Within the sample, other DNA sequences also encode this same CDR3. The chain combines TRBV11-2 with TRBJ2-7; D is perhaps TRBD2 (6 bases). V was shortened by 1 base and J by 1 base, with 8 bases between the two germline ends. This CDR3 is 14 amino acids long. The germline gives CDR1 SGHAT, CDR2 FQNNGV. The CDR3, as DNA: TGTGCCAGCAGCTTAGGGAGGGGTTCCTACGAGCAGTACTTC. It codes for CASSLGRGSYEQYF.

This chain connects TRBV19 to TRBJ1-4; 7 bases are a match to TRBD1. The CDR3 totals 15 residues. Germline trimming cut 9 bases from V and 0 bases from J; bases unmatched to any gene: 7. CDR1 and CDR2 (germline): LNHDA, SQIVND (reference sequence). CDR3 nucleotides: TGTGCCAGCCTCCAGGGGGACGCAACTAATGAAAAACTGTTTTTT. Protein product: CASLQGDATNEKLFF.